What follows is one TCR beta chain and its context. This entry is derived from a study of shared clonotypes between healthy human individuals. Study background: Each donor had three CD4 naive, three CD4 memory, two CD8 naive and one CD8 memory plate.

Assay: immunoSEQ multiplex PCR; the TCRdb copy retains only in-frame clones and omits some. The data hold about 2.3 million clones, with roughly 92% observed a single time. After removal of 5 bases from V and 7 bases from J, the junction contained 7 bases not matched to a gene. In germline, CDR1 is SGHNT, CDR2 YENEEA. The CDR3 runs 14 residues. The donor population consisted of healthy HIV-negative adults with no recent acute infections or vaccinations. The chain carries TRBV11-3 and TRBJ2-1; 8 nucleotides agree with TRBD2. This clonotype was obtained from a man aged 18-30 years in good health. Some clones in this sample may be carry-over from other donors' samples. What was sequenced was naive CD4+ T cells from PBMCs. As for subset: CD45RA+ positively selected. CDR3 residues: CASSPGGAANEQFF. The DNA for the CDR3 is TGTGCCAGCAGCCCCGGGGGGGCGGCTAATGAGCAGTTCTTC. Based on the CDR3 plus reference TRBV11-3 and TRBJ2-1, the full variable domain is EAGVVQSPRYKIIEKKQPVAFWCNPISGHNTLYWYLQNLGQGPELLIRYENEEAVDDSQLPKDRFSAERLKGVDSTLKIQPAELGDSAVYLCASSPGGAANEQFFGPGTRLTVL.